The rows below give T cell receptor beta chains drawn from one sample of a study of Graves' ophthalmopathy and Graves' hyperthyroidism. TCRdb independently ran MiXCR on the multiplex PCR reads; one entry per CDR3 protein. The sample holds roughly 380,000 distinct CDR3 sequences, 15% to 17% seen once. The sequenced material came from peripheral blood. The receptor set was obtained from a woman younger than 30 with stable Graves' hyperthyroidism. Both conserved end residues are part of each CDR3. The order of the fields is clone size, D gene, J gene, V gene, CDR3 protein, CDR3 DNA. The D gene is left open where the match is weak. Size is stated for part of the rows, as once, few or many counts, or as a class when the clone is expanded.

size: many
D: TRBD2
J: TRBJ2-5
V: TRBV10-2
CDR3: CASSRQLAGIQETQYF
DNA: TGCGCCAGCAGCCGACAACTAGCGGGGATACAAGAGACCCAGTACTTC

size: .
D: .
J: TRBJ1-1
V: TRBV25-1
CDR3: CASSPPRPYTEAFF
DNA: TGTGCCAGCAGCCCCCCCAGGCCGTACACTGAAGCTTTCTTT

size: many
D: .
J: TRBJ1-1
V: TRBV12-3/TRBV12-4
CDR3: CASSPAGGLGTEAFF
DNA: TGTGCCAGCAGTCCGGCGGGAGGGCTGGGCACTGAAGCTTTCTTT

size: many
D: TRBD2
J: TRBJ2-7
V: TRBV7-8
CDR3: CASSLASGGSSYEQYF
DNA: TGTGCCAGCAGCTTAGCAAGCGGGGGGAGCTCCTACGAGCAGTACTTC

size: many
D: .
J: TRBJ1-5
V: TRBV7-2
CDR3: CASGQAPGGNQPQHF
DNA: TGTGCCAGCGGCCAGGCGCCCGGGGGCAATCAGCCCCAGCATTTT

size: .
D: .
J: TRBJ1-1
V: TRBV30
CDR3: CAWSVSGLNTEAFF
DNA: TGTGCCTGGAGTGTATCCGGGTTGAACACTGAAGCTTTCTTT

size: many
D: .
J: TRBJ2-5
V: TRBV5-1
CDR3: CASSLGSIQETQYF
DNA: TGCGCCAGCAGCTTGGGATCGATCCAAGAGACCCAGTACTTC

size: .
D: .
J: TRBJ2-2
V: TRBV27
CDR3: CASRKAGELFF
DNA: TGTGCCAGCAGAAAAGCCGGGGAGCTGTTTTTT

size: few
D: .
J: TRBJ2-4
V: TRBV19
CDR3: CASSIERRTEVRLAKNIKYF
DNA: TGTGCCAGTAGTATAGAACGTAGGACAGAGGTTCGCTTGGCCAAAAACATTAAGTACTTC

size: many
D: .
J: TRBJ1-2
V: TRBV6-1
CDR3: CASTPDPLYGYTF
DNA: TGTGCCAGCACGCCAGATCCACTATATGGCTACACCTTC

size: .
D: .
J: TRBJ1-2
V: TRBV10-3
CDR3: CAISDTLLYGYTF
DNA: TGTGCCATCAGTGATACCCTCCTATATGGCTACACCTTC

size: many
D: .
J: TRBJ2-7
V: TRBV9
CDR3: CASSVLGDPYEQYF
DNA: TGTGCCAGCAGCGTCTTGGGGGATCCCTACGAGCAGTACTTC

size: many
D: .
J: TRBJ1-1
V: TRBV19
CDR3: CASSVGQWGARSTEAFF
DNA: TGTGCCAGTAGTGTCGGACAGTGGGGTGCTCGTAGCACTGAAGCTTTCTTT

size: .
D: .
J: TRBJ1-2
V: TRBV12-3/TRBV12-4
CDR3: CASSATDRQHYGYTF
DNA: TGTGCCAGCAGCGCAACGGACAGACAGCACTATGGCTACACCTTC

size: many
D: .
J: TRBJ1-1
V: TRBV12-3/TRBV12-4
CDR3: CASSLTSRGGAFF
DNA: TGTGCCAGCAGTCTAACCTCTCGCGGAGGCGCTTTCTTT

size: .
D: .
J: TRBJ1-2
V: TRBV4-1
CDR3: CASSPREEGYGYTF
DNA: TGCGCCAGCAGCCCCCGGGAAGAGGGATATGGCTACACCTTC

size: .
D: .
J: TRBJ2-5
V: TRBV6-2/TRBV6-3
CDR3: CASSYDAEGETQYF
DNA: TGTGCCAGCAGTTACGATGCGGAAGGGGAGACCCAGTACTTC

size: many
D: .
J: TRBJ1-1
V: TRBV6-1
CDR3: CASTPRTATEAFF
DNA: TGTGCCAGCACCCCACGGACAGCCACTGAAGCTTTCTTT

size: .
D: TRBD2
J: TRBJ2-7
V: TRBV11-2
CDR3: CASSPKRGVPAYEQYF
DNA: TGTGCCAGCAGCCCAAAGCGGGGGGTACCGGCCTACGAGCAGTACTTC

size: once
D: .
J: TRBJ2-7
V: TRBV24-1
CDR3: CATSDLNHEQYF
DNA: TGCGCCACCAGTGATTTGAATCACGAGCAGTACTTC

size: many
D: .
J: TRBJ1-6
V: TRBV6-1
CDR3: CASTPQEGPHSPLHF
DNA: TGTGCCAGCACTCCCCAGGAGGGTCCCCATTCACCCCTCCACTTT

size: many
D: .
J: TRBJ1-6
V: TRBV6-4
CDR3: CASSAEPPGSYNSPLHF
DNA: TGTGCCAGCAGTGCCGAGCCTCCGGGATCGTATAATTCACCCCTCCACTTT

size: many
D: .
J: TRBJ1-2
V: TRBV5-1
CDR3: CASRRHYYGYTF
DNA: TGCGCCAGCAGGCGACATTACTATGGCTACACCTTC

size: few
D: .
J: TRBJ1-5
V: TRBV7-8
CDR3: CASSLGHQGQPQHF
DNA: TGTGCCAGCAGCTTAGGTCATCAAGGTCAGCCCCAGCATTTT

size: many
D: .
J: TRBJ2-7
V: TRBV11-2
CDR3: CASSRRVGVDEQYF
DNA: TGTGCCAGCAGCCGACGGGTTGGGGTCGACGAGCAGTACTTC

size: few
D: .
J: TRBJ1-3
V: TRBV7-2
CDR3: CASSWAWTVGNTIYF
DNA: TGTGCCAGCAGCTGGGCCTGGACAGTTGGAAACACCATATATTTT

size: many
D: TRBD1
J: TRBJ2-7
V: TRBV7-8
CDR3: CASSYRDRASYEQYF
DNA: TGTGCCAGCAGCTACCGGGACAGGGCGTCCTACGAGCAGTACTTC

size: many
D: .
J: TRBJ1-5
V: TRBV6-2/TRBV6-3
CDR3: CASSLLPGAAVQGNQPQHF
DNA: TGTGCCAGCAGCCTTTTACCCGGGGCCGCCGTACAAGGCAATCAGCCCCAGCATTTT

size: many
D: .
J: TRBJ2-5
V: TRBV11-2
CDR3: CASSFGNGEETQYF
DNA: TGTGCCAGCAGCTTCGGTAACGGGGAAGAGACCCAGTACTTC

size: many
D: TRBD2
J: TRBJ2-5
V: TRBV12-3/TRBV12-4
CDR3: CASRVAGGQETQYF
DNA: TGTGCCAGCAGAGTAGCGGGGGGACAAGAGACCCAGTACTTC